A single sample gave rise to the 20 T cell receptor beta chains below, sequenced in a study of T-cell memory formation after mild COVID-19. TCRdb reprocessed the 5' RACE reads via MiXCR and lists one record per CDR3 protein. The sample carries some 290,000 distinct CDR3 sequences, around 16% recorded once. What was sequenced was PBMCs or a T cell subset sorted from them (not recorded which). The source is a man younger than 30 who had mild COVID-19 (a few samples of this study predate the infection). Cell type and time point are not known.

The chain links TRBV5-1 to TRBJ2-5, with D perhaps matching TRBD1 (6 bases). Between the trimmed V and J ends, which lost 5 bases and 4 bases, there was a span of 15 bases. Germline CDR1 reads SGHRS; CDR2 reads YFSETQ. The CDR3 sequence is 14 residues long. The DNA for the CDR3 is TGCGCCAGCAGTTCGGGGCCCAGGGGAGAGACCCAGTACTTC. Encoded protein: CASSSGPRGETQYF. The full variable domain, completed using reference TRBV5-1 and TRBJ2-5, is KAGVTQTPRYLIKTRGQQVTLSCSPISGHRSVSWYQQTPGQGLQFLFEYFSETQRNKGNFPGRFSGRQFSNSRSEMNVSTLELGDSALYLCASSSGPRGETQYFGPGTRLLVL.

This clonotype was observed a handful of times. The chain is built from TRBV4-3 and TRBJ1-2; D is possibly TRBD1 (5 bases). The V gene lost 1 base and the J gene lost 6 bases, with 9 bases spanning the gap. The CDR3 has 13 amino acids. CDR1 LGHNA and CDR2 YSLEER come from the germline V gene. CDR3 nucleotides: TGCGCCAGCAGCCAAGGCGGGGGGAATGGCTACACCTTC. Translating gives CASSQGGGNGYTF.

This rearrangement joins TRBV7-8 to TRBJ2-7; D may correspond to TRBD1 or TRBD2 (5 bases each). Looked up from germline, CDR1 is SGHVS and CDR2 is FQNEAQ. V was trimmed by 4 bases and J by 0 bases, leaving 13 bases between them. The CDR3 totals 15 residues. For the CDR3, the DNA is TGTGCCAGCAGCTCACCGGGACCGACCTCCTACGAGCAGTACTTC. It yields the protein CASSSPGPTSYEQYF.

This chain joins TRBV20-1 and TRBJ1-2; tentative D call: TRBD1 (6 bases). Trimming took off 6 bases at V and 8 bases at J, with 16 bases between the two ends. The V gene's germline CDR1 is DFQATT and CDR2 SNEGSKA (reference sequence). The CDR3 sequence is 12 residues long. This CDR3 is CSAGGGALGYTF. For the CDR3, the DNA is TGCAGTGCCGGTGGGGGGGCTCTCGGCTACACCTTC.

This rearrangement joins TRBV4-2 to TRBJ1-1; a weak D match, TRBD1 (5 bases). Germline V gives CDR1 LGHNA, CDR2 YNFKEQ. The CDR3 spans 16 residues. V lost 2 bases and J lost 2, with 15 bases in between. DNA for the CDR3: TGTGCCAGCAGCCAATATACAGGTGTGGCTAACACTGAAGCTTTCTTT. Protein: CASSQYTGVANTEAFF.

The chain has TRBV10-3 and TRBJ1-2, with TRBD1 as a possible D gene (6 bases). V was trimmed by 5 bases and J by 1 base, leaving 14 bases between them. Germline V gives CDR1 ENHRY, CDR2 SYGVKD. The CDR3 has 15 amino acids. DNA of the CDR3: TGTGCCATCAGTCAAAACAGACAGGTTAACTATGGCTACACCTTC. It is translated as CAISQNRQVNYGYTF.

Of note for this clonotype: This clone may be a read error of a much larger clone one base away. The rearrangement uses TRBV7-2 and TRBJ1-6; no clear D gene. Germline V gives CDR1 SGHTA, CDR2 FQGNSA. V lost 2 bases and J 9 bases, leaving 11 bases between the germline ends. This CDR3 is 14 amino acids long. The CDR3, as DNA: TGTGCCAGCAGCTTACAGTGGGCAGGTTCACCCCTCCACTTT. Translating gives CASSLQWAGSPLHF.

This clonotype was seen a few times. The chain combines TRBV6-5 with TRBJ2-3; D might be TRBD2 (6 bases). Germline CDR1 and CDR2: MNHEY and SVGAGI. This CDR3 contains 15 residues. V lost 1 base and J 1 base, leaving 9 bases between the germline ends. In DNA, the CDR3 is TGTGCCAGCAGTTACTTTACGGGGGGCACAGATACGCAGTATTTT. Amino acids: CASSYFTGGTDTQYF.

This sequence joins TRBV7-9 and TRBJ2-7, with 7 bases lining up with TRBD1. Per germline, CDR1 SEHNR and CDR2 FQNEAQ (reference sequence). V was pared by 4 bases and J by 0 bases, with 6 bases of the junction left unmatched. This CDR3 has 15 amino acids. The CDR3 bases are TGTGCCAGCAGCTCGAGGGACAGCCCCTCCTACGAGCAGTACGTC. The encoded protein is CASSSRDSPSYEQYV.

V and J are TRBV4-3 and TRBJ2-7; 9 bases line up with TRBD1. The V gene's germline CDR1 is LGHNA and CDR2 YSLEER. After removal of 3 bases from V and 2 bases from J, the junction contained 8 bases not matched to a gene. The CDR3 is 16 residues long. CDR3 nucleotides: TGCGCCAGCAGCCACAACACAGGGGGCGATACCTACGAGCAGTACGTC. This sequence encodes CASSHNTGGDTYEQYV.

This chain links TRBV12-3 or TRBV12-4 with TRBJ1-4; no definite D call. The CDR3 contains 12 residues. Trimming removed 5 bases from V and 11 bases from J, with 12 bases in between. CDR3: CASSLHDGKLFF. The CDR3 DNA reads as TGTGCCAGCAGTCTACACGATGGGAAACTGTTTTTT.

This clonotype has ten or more counts. V gene TRBV5-5 combines with J gene TRBJ2-7, with D possibly matching TRBD2 (5 bases). The V end lost 4 bases, the J end lost 2 bases, and 16 bases lay between the germline ends. Germline CDR1 is SGHKS and CDR2 is YYEKEE (reference sequence). The CDR3 contains 15 residues. CDR3 bases: TGTGCCAGCAGCCGCCAGGAGGTTGGGGCCTACGAGCAGTACTTC. Residues: CASSRQEVGAYEQYF. Together with reference TRBV5-5 and TRBJ2-7, the CDR3 gives the full variable domain: DAGVTQSPTHLIKTRGQQVTLRCSPISGHKSVSWYQQVLGQGPQFIFQYYEKEERGRGNFPDRFSARQFPNYSSELNVNALLLGDSALYLCASSRQEVGAYEQYFGPGTRLTVT.

This clonotype was counted a few times. V is TRBV5-1 and J is TRBJ2-6; D not certain. Trimming pared 5 bases from V and 2 bases from J, leaving 11 bases between. Germline assignment: CDR1 SGHRS and CDR2 YFSETQ. The CDR3 consists of 15 residues. CDR3 sequence (DNA): TGCGCCAGCAGATTTGAGGCAGCTGGGGCCAACGTCCTGACTTTC. It encodes CASRFEAAGANVLTF.

This clonotype has at least ten counts. The chain carries TRBV4-1 and TRBJ1-4; D not certain. This CDR3 has 15 residues. Germline-derived CDR1 and CDR2 are MGHRA and YSYEKL. The germline V and J ends were trimmed by 0 bases and 8 bases, with 13 bases remaining between them. CDR3 DNA: TGCGCCAGCAGCCAAGAGTGGGTTAGAGGGGAAAAACTGTTTTTT. It encodes CASSQEWVRGEKLFF.

This clonotype was seen more than once but under ten times. The chain combines TRBV20-1 with TRBJ2-1; 9 positions match TRBD2. The germline gives CDR1 DFQATT, CDR2 SNEGSKA (reference sequence). CDR3 length: 11 amino acids. Trimming at V came to 6 bases and at J to 10 bases, leaving 4 bases not matched to a gene. The CDR3 DNA follows: TGCAGTGCAGAACTAGCGGGCGAGCAGTTCTTC. Translation gives CSAELAGEQFF.

This clonotype was recorded at least ten times. In DNA form, the CDR3 reads TGTGCCAGCAGTTACTCGGCAGCTTTGAACACTGAAGCTTTCTTT. It translates to CASSYSAALNTEAFF. The chain links TRBV6-5 to TRBJ1-1; D not certain. CDR1 MNHEY and CDR2 SVGAGI come from the germline V gene. V lost 0 bases to trimming and J lost 0 bases, with 8 bases between them. The CDR3 totals 15 residues.

The V and J genes are TRBV7-9 and TRBJ1-6; D ambiguous. Germline V CDR1 and CDR2: SEHNR, FQNEAQ (reference sequence). The CDR3 totals 14 residues. Trimming took 3 bases from V and 9 from J, leaving 12 bases between them. CDR3 amino acids: CASSFSSFVSPLHF. The DNA for the CDR3 is TGTGCCAGCAGCTTCTCCAGCTTCGTTTCACCCCTCCACTTT.

This clonotype has only a few counts. V usage is TRBV7-2 and J usage is TRBJ1-5; D unclear. This CDR3 contains 14 residues. Deletions cut 1 base from V and 2 bases from J, with 6 bases between. The germline gives CDR1 SGHTA, CDR2 FQGNSA. The CDR3 DNA reads TGTGCCAGCAGCTTAGGGGTGGGCAATCAGCCCCAGCATTTT. Protein: CASSLGVGNQPQHF.

V is TRBV28 and J is TRBJ2-1; possibly TRBD1 for D (5 bases). V was clipped by 9 bases and J by 8 bases, with 23 bases between them. Germline V gene sequence: CDR1 MDHEN, CDR2 SYDVKM. The CDR3 sequence is 15 residues long. CDR3 protein: CASGSLGLGQDEQFF. The CDR3 nucleotides are TGTGCCAGTGGCTCACTGGGGCTAGGGCAGGATGAGCAGTTCTTC.

The J gene is TRBJ2-2, the V gene TRBV5-8; 8 bases map to TRBD1. This CDR3 is built from 15 residues. The germline CDR1 and CDR2 sequences are SGHTS and YDEGEE. V dropped 4 bases and J dropped 2; count of bases not matched to a gene: 4. The CDR3: CASSRTGLNTGELFF. CDR3 in DNA: TGTGCCAGCAGCCGGACAGGGCTAAACACCGGGGAGCTGTTTTTT. The full variable domain, its missing parts supplied by reference TRBV5-8 and TRBJ2-2, is EAGVTQSPTHLIKTRGQQATLRCSPISGHTSVYWYQQALGLGLQFLLWYDEGEERNRGNFPPRFSGRQFPNYSSELNVNALELEDSALYLCASSRTGLNTGELFFGEGSRLTVL.